The next 3 T cell receptor beta chains were all read from a single sample in a study of cytomegalovirus exposure and HLA in healthy donors. The PCR had 60 Vbeta and 13 Jbeta primers. The method was immunoSEQ multiplex PCR; TCRdb's version includes in-frame clones alone and lacks a portion of them. The data contain some 100,000 clones, under 85% of them singletons. Sequenced sample: PBMCs. Receptors were obtained from a female donor in good health and CMV-seropositive.

The chain is built from TRBV27 and TRBJ1-1; weak D call: TRBD1 (5 bases). Per the germline V gene, CDR1 is MNHEY and CDR2 is SMNVEV (reference sequence). The V end lost 3 bases, the J end lost 2 bases, and 10 bases lay between the germline ends. The length of the CDR3 is 14 residues. For the CDR3, the DNA is TGTGCCAGCAGTTTTTTGGGGCGAAACACTGAAGCTTTCTTT. As protein: CASSFLGRNTEAFF.

J is TRBJ1-5 and V is TRBV6-1, with 8 bases lining up with TRBD1. The CDR3 consists of 16 residues. Germline trimming cut 3 bases from V and 2 bases from J; bases unmatched to any gene: 6. Germline V gene lookup returns CDR1 MNHNS and CDR2 SASEGT. The CDR3 loop is CASSDPPGQGNQPQHF. CDR3 sequence (DNA): TGTGCCAGCAGTGACCCCCCGGGACAGGGCAATCAGCCCCAGCATTTT.

This chain uses TRBV30 with TRBJ2-2; 9 bases fit TRBD1. V was pared by 2 bases and J by 4 bases, with 5 bases of the junction left unmatched. Germline CDR1 and CDR2: GTSNPN and SVGIG (reference sequence). The CDR3 totals 15 residues. DNA for the CDR3: TGTGCCTGGAGTCCTCGGGACAGGGCCACCGGGGAGCTGTTTTTT. Translation: CAWSPRDRATGELFF.